These 20 T cell receptor beta chains share one sample of origin, sequenced in a study of pediatric ulcerative colitis. The rectum was sampled with one to two pinch biopsies at colonoscopy. Generated by immunoSEQ multiplex PCR, the TCRdb table keeps only in-frame clones and is missing some. The sample holds 40,000 to 60,000 clones, more than 60% seen once. Sequencing was carried out using gut tissue. Source of these receptors: a girl aged 10-17 years with moderate ulcerative colitis.

This chain connects TRBV29-1 to TRBJ2-1, with D maybe TRBD2 (7 bases). V lost 6 bases to trimming and J lost 2 bases, with 17 bases between them. Per germline, CDR1 SQVTM and CDR2 ANQGSEA. CDR3 length equals 15 residues. CDR3 in DNA: TGCAGCGTGGTGGGGGGCGGGAGTACCTACAATGAGCAGTTCTTC. Its protein is CSVVGGGSTYNEQFF.

V and J are TRBV4-1 and TRBJ2-5; the D gene is possibly TRBD2 (6 bases). The CDR3 contains 13 residues. Germline-derived CDR1 and CDR2 are MGHRA and YSYEKL. V gave up 1 base and J gave up 5 bases, with 8 bases separating them. The CDR3 coding sequence is TGCGCCAGCAGCCAAGGGGCGGGGGAGACCCAGTACTTC. It translates to CASSQGAGETQYF.

The gene calls are TRBV6-5 and TRBJ1-5; D gene uncertain. V was pared by 0 bases and J by 1 base, with 10 bases between. CDR3 size: 16 residues. Looked up from germline, CDR1 is MNHEY and CDR2 is SVGAGI. In nucleotides, the CDR3 is TGTGCCAGCAGTTACTCGAACCCGACAAGCAATCAGCCCCAGCATTTT. Its protein is CASSYSNPTSNQPQHF.

CDR3 bases: TGTGCTAGTGGTTTGGGGGGGCACACTGAAGCTTTCTTT. Translation: CASGLGGHTEAFF. The rearrangement links TRBV12-5 to TRBJ1-1; D is possibly TRBD1 (6 bases). V was clipped by 1 base and J by 3 bases, with 6 bases between them. Germline CDR1 and CDR2: LGHNT and FRNRAP. CDR3 length equals 13 residues.

The chain joins TRBV5-6 to TRBJ2-7, with D possibly matching TRBD2 (5 bases). The CDR3 consists of 15 residues. V lost 4 bases to trimming and J lost 3 bases, with 17 bases between them. Germline CDR1 SGHDT, CDR2 YYEEEE. CDR3 protein: CASSPSDSGRYEQYF. In DNA form, the CDR3 reads TGTGCCAGCAGCCCGTCGGACTCTGGGCGCTACGAGCAGTACTTC.

The V call is TRBV7-9, the J call TRBJ2-7, with D maybe TRBD1 (5 bases). Germline CDR1 SEHNR, CDR2 FQNEAQ (reference sequence). The CDR3 length is 15 residues. Trimming stripped 5 bases from V and 0 bases from J, with 14 bases between. CDR3 in DNA: TGTGCCAGCAGCAATCAGGGTGCCAGCTCCTACGAGCAGTACTTC. Its translation is CASSNQGASSYEQYF.

The genes are TRBV29-1 and TRBJ1-5; D is unresolved. Trimming stripped 6 bases from V and 2 bases from J, with 11 bases between. From germline, CDR1 is SQVTM and CDR2 ANQGSEA. CDR3 length: 13 residues. The chain's CDR3 is CSVANRGNQPQHF. DNA of the CDR3: TGCAGCGTGGCCAATAGGGGCAATCAGCCCCAGCATTTT.

The rearrangement uses TRBV18 and TRBJ2-3; TRBD2 aligns across 12 bases. Per germline, CDR1 KGHSH and CDR2 LQKENI. The CDR3 sequence is 16 residues long. The junction had 4 bases not matched to a gene; V was cut back by 4 bases and J by 2 bases. In DNA form, the CDR3 reads TGTGCCAGCTCACTAAGGACTAGCGGGAACACAGATACGCAGTATTTT. This encodes CASSLRTSGNTDTQYF.

By share of the sample, this clone is medium-sized. The rearrangement uses TRBV9 and TRBJ2-2; D is uncertain. Trimming removed 0 bases from V and 6 bases from J, with 6 bases in between. The CDR3 loop spans 13 amino acids. From germline, CDR1 is SGDLS and CDR2 YYNGEE. CDR3 DNA: TGTGCCAGCAGCGTAGAAAGGGCCGGGGAGCTGTTTTTT. It translates to CASSVERAGELFF.

The chain carries TRBV10-1 and TRBJ1-5; no reliable D call. V lost 5 bases and J lost 6, with 11 bases in between. CDR1 is WNHNN, CDR2 SYGVQD, per germline (reference sequence). The CDR3 runs to 13 residues. CDR3 sequence: CASSPDLVQPQHF. Here the CDR3 DNA reads TGCGCCAGCAGTCCGGACCTCGTTCAGCCCCAGCATTTT.

The V call is TRBV11-1, the J call TRBJ1-1; tentative D call: TRBD1 (6 bases). V lost 5 bases and J lost 9, with 13 bases in between. This CDR3 comprises 12 residues. Germline V gives CDR1 SGHAT, CDR2 FQDESV (reference sequence). CDR3 sequence: CASSKGGIKAFF. The CDR3 DNA sequence: TGTGCCAGCAGCAAAGGGGGGATTAAAGCTTTCTTT. The full variable domain, in which reference TRBV11-1 and TRBJ1-1 provide the parts outside the CDR3, is EAEVAQSPRYKITEKSQAVAFWCDPISGHATLYWYRQILGQGPELLVQFQDESVVDDSQLPKDRFSAERLKGVDSTLKIQPAELGDSAMYLCASSKGGIKAFFGQGTRLTVV.

The chain couples TRBV28 to TRBJ1-6, with D tentatively TRBD1 (5 bases). The CDR3 sequence is 16 residues long. The germline CDR1 and CDR2 sequences are MDHEN and SYDVKM. V was clipped by 7 bases and J by 7 bases, with 20 bases between them. The CDR3 sequence is CASTIGGAAENSPLHF. As DNA, the CDR3 is TGTGCCAGCACTATCGGAGGGGCAGCGGAGAATTCACCCCTCCACTTT. Full variable domain (outside the CDR3, taken from reference TRBV28 and TRBJ1-6): DVKVTQSSRYLVKRTGEKVFLECVQDMDHENMFWYRQDPGLGLRLIYFSYDVKMKEKGDIPEGYSVSREKKERFSLILESASTNQTSMYLCASTIGGAAENSPLHFGNGTRLTVT.

V and J are TRBV7-9 and TRBJ2-3, with D perhaps TRBD1 (5 bases). This CDR3 contains 15 residues. Trimming stripped 5 bases from V and 4 bases from J, with 16 bases between. Germline CDR1 SEHNR, CDR2 FQNEAQ (reference sequence). The CDR3 DNA reads as TGTGCCAGCAGCCCCCTTTGGGGCCGACCAGATACGCAGTATTTT. Protein product: CASSPLWGRPDTQYF.

This clone was counted between two and nine times. The chain joins TRBV2 to TRBJ1-5; 9 positions agree with TRBD1. Germline lookup yields CDR1 SNHLY and CDR2 FYNNEI. Trimming at V came to 4 bases and at J to 2 bases, leaving 12 bases not matched to a gene. The CDR3 covers 18 residues. The CDR3 bases are TGTGCCAGCAGTGGGCAAGGACAGGGGTACGAGGGCAATCAGCCCCAGCATTTT. As protein: CASSGQGQGYEGNQPQHF.

The rearrangement uses TRBV7-8 and TRBJ2-1; tentatively, D is TRBD1 or TRBD2 (5 bases each). V was trimmed by 3 bases and J by 0 bases, leaving 12 bases between them. The CDR3 is 16 amino acids. Germline CDR1 is SGHVS and CDR2 is FQNEAQ. This CDR3 is CASSFHGGSSYNEQFF. CDR3 sequence (DNA): TGTGCCAGCAGCTTTCATGGGGGAAGCTCCTACAATGAGCAGTTCTTC.

J is TRBJ2-7 and V is TRBV5-1; D tentatively reads TRBD1 or TRBD2 (5 bases each). The CDR3 length is 15 residues. Deletions cut 4 bases from V and 7 bases from J, with 21 bases between. The germline V gene encodes CDR1 SGHRS and CDR2 YFSETQ. Written as DNA, the CDR3 is TGCGCCAGCAGCCCAACCCCCGGGACCCCATGGGAGCAGTACTTC. It is translated as CASSPTPGTPWEQYF.

This clone has a handful of counts. This chain connects TRBV19 to TRBJ1-1, with D possibly being TRBD1 (6 bases). Germline CDR1 is LNHDA and CDR2 is SQIVND (reference sequence). The CDR3 totals 14 residues. V lost 7 bases to trimming and J lost 11 bases, with 23 bases between them. CDR3 loop: CASTDGGLELWAFF. The CDR3 region has the DNA TGTGCCAGTACTGACGGGGGCCTAGAACTGTGGGCTTTCTTT.

A single count supports this clone. The V gene is TRBV5-4, the J gene TRBJ1-5, with 7 nucleotides matching TRBD1. V lost 4 bases to trimming and J lost 6 bases; unmatched junction nucleotides: 10. The germline gives CDR1 SGHNT, CDR2 YYREEE (reference sequence). This CDR3 region has 15 residues. For the CDR3, the DNA is TGTGCCAGCAGCGCTGGGACAGACGAAGGTCAGCCCCAGCATTTT. Translating gives CASSAGTDEGQPQHF. The full variable domain, rest sourced from reference TRBV5-4 and TRBJ1-5, is ETGVTQSPTHLIKTRGQQVTLRCSSQSGHNTVSWYQQALGQGPQFIFQYYREEENGRGNFPPRFSGLQFPNYSSELNVNALELDDSALYLCASSAGTDEGQPQHFGDGTRLSIL.

The V call is TRBV6-5, the J call TRBJ1-2, with 9 bases aligning to TRBD1. Germline-derived CDR1 and CDR2 are MNHEY and SVGAGI. The CDR3 is made up of 15 amino acids. V gave up 6 bases and J gave up 8 bases; unmatched junction bases: 13. CDR3 bases: TGTGCCAGCAGCGGGCCATCGGACAGGGGCGGCGGCTACACCTTC. This gives the protein CASSGPSDRGGGYTF.

This clone was counted between two and nine times. This rearrangement joins TRBV13 to TRBJ1-3, with D possibly TRBD1 on 6 matching bases. The CDR3 consists of 15 residues. V was clipped by 2 bases and J by 0 bases, with 8 bases between them. Germline V CDR1 and CDR2: PRHDT, FYEKMQ (reference sequence). The CDR3 spells CASSLRTASGNTIYF. The DNA for the CDR3 is TGTGCCAGCAGCTTAAGGACAGCCTCTGGAAACACCATATATTTT.